Below, 8 T cell receptor beta chains from the same sample are listed, as sequenced in a study of early stage breast cancer tumors. Sequencing used immunoSEQ multiplex PCR; TCRdb keeps in-frame clones, though not all of them. The table has about 69,000 clones, around 80% seen once. The source material was blood. Source of these receptors: a middle-aged person with breast cancer.

This chain links TRBV7-2 with TRBJ1-3; D is unclear. This CDR3 is 14 amino acids long. The germline V gene encodes CDR1 SGHTA and CDR2 FQGNSA. The V end was cut by 5 bases, the J end by 7 bases, with 15 bases between. The CDR3 DNA is TGTGCCAGCAGCCCCGAGGGTAGTCGGAACACCATATATTTT. This codes for CASSPEGSRNTIYF.

V usage is TRBV4-2 and J usage is TRBJ2-1; TRBD2 matches 14 bases. CDR1 is LGHNA, CDR2 YNFKEQ, per germline. V trimming: 4 bases; J trimming: 8 bases; junction bases outside the gene matches: 7. The CDR3 covers 16 residues. The CDR3 DNA reads TGTGCCAGCAGCCTCACCGGACTAGCGGGAGGCTATGAGCAGTTCTTC. Translating it yields CASSLTGLAGGYEQFF.

This clone was recorded only once. Other DNA sequences from this sample encode an identical CDR3 as well. This rearrangement joins TRBV11-1 to TRBJ2-7, with 10 positions matching TRBD2. CDR3 length: 14 amino acids. Germline V CDR1 and CDR2: SGHAT, FQDESV (reference sequence). The V segment lost 6 bases and the J segment 6 bases; nucleotides outside the gene matches: 8. The DNA for the CDR3 is TGTGCCAGCAGTGAAGCGGGGGGGCCGCGCGAGCAGTACTTC. Translating it yields CASSEAGGPREQYF.

V is TRBV18 and J is TRBJ2-6, with unresolved D. Per the germline V gene, CDR1 is KGHSH and CDR2 is LQKENI. The CDR3 covers 14 residues. V was cut by 0 bases and J by 4 bases, with 4 bases left in between. The CDR3 is CASSPPAGANVLTF. The CDR3 bases are TGTGCCAGCTCACCACCGGCCGGGGCCAACGTCCTGACTTTC.

The chain uses TRBV28 and TRBJ1-5; D gene unclear. The germline V gene has CDR1 MDHEN and CDR2 SYDVKM. V lost 3 bases, J lost 5 bases, and 8 bases lay in between. The CDR3 sequence is 13 residues long. CDR3 nucleotides: TGTGCCAGCAGTTTCAGAGAAGATCAGCCCCAGCATTTT. This sequence encodes CASSFREDQPQHF. The full variable domain, with the rest looked up from reference TRBV28 and TRBJ1-5, is DVKVTQSSRYLVKRTGEKVFLECVQDMDHENMFWYRQDPGLGLRLIYFSYDVKMKEKGDIPEGYSVSREKKERFSLILESASTNQTSMYLCASSFREDQPQHFGDGTRLSIL.

Only a few counts were recorded for this clone. The rearrangement uses TRBV18 and TRBJ2-7; 8 nucleotides align to TRBD1. Per germline, CDR1 KGHSH and CDR2 LQKENI. Germline trimming cut 2 bases from V and 0 bases from J; bases unmatched to any gene: 0. The CDR3 contains 14 residues. The CDR3 sequence is CASSPDRGSYEQYF. CDR3 coding DNA: TGTGCCAGCTCACCAGACAGGGGCTCCTACGAGCAGTACTTC. The entire variable domain, with the rest obtained from reference TRBV18 and TRBJ2-7, is as follows: NAGVMQNPRHLVRRRGQEARLRCSPMKGHSHVYWYRQLPEEGLKFMVYLQKENIIDESGMPKERFSAEFPKEGPSILRIQQVVRGDSAAYFCASSPDRGSYEQYFGPGTRLTVT.

This chain links TRBV28 with TRBJ2-7, with D perhaps TRBD1 (6 bases). V was clipped by 6 bases and J by 3 bases, with 15 bases between them. The CDR3 totals 14 residues. Per germline, CDR1 MDHEN and CDR2 SYDVKM. CDR3 region: CASSFNREIYEQYF. The CDR3 coding sequence is TGTGCCAGCAGCTTTAACAGGGAGATCTACGAGCAGTACTTC. Filled out from reference TRBV28 and TRBJ2-7, the complete variable domain reads DVKVTQSSRYLVKRTGEKVFLECVQDMDHENMFWYRQDPGLGLRLIYFSYDVKMKEKGDIPEGYSVSREKKERFSLILESASTNQTSMYLCASSFNREIYEQYFGPGTRLTVT.

The table lists this clone with a few counts. V and J are TRBV19 and TRBJ1-5; weak D call: TRBD1 (5 bases). Germline CDR1 and CDR2: LNHDA and SQIVND (reference sequence). CDR3 length: 15 amino acids. Between the trimmed V and J ends, which lost 7 bases and 2 bases, there was a span of 15 bases. CDR3 coding DNA: TGTGCCAGTATTTCGGGCGGGACTGGCAATCAGCCCCAGCATTTT. Its translation: CASISGGTGNQPQHF. The entire variable domain, with the rest obtained from reference TRBV19 and TRBJ1-5, is as follows: DGGITQSPKYLFRKEGQNVTLSCEQNLNHDAMYWYRQDPGQGLRLIYYSQIVNDFQKGDIAEGYSVSREKKESFPLTVTSAQKNPTAFYLCASISGGTGNQPQHFGDGTRLSIL.